The rows below give T cell receptor beta chains drawn from one sample of a study of CD4 T cells in relation to SARS-CoV-2 and coronaviruses. Clones were read by immunoSEQ multiplex PCR, and TCRdb kept only the in-frame ones, dropping some. This table holds 20,000 to 25,000 clones, more than 65% found once. Their recognized antigens are unknown. Sequencing was performed on CD4+ T cells from PBMCs, cultured in vitro. The source of these receptors is a human donor in good health. CDR3s include the opening cysteine and the closing phenylalanine or tryptophan. Each record gives: CDR3 protein, CDR3 DNA, D gene, J gene, V gene, clone size. D genes are given only for firm matches. Size is omitted from some rows. Given values are once, few, many or a class for expanded clones.

CDR3aa: CASSFDRSTDTQYF
CDR3nt: TGTGCCAGCAGCTTTGACAGGTCCACAGATACGCAGTATTTT
d_gene: -
j_gene: TRBJ2-3
v_gene: TRBV7-9
abundance: -

CDR3aa: CASSYAGALTGELFF
CDR3nt: TGTGCCAGCAGTTACGCGGGGGCTTTGACCGGGGAGCTGTTTTTT
d_gene: -
j_gene: TRBJ2-2
v_gene: TRBV6-2/TRBV6-3
abundance: -

CDR3aa: CASSLGTSGRSGEQFF
CDR3nt: TGTGCCAGCAGCCTGGGGACTAGCGGGAGATCAGGTGAGCAGTTCTTC
d_gene: TRBD2
j_gene: TRBJ2-1
v_gene: TRBV7-2
abundance: once

CDR3aa: CASSPGFGTGEQYF
CDR3nt: TGTGCCAGCAGCCCAGGGTTCGGGACAGGCGAGCAGTACTTC
d_gene: TRBD1
j_gene: TRBJ2-7
v_gene: TRBV7-2
abundance: -

CDR3aa: CASSQDRDSYEQYF
CDR3nt: TGCGCCAGCAGCCAAGATAGGGACTCCTACGAGCAGTACTTC
d_gene: -
j_gene: TRBJ2-7
v_gene: TRBV4-3
abundance: -

CDR3aa: CASSSLSLAARRDTQYF
CDR3nt: TGTGCCAGCAGCTCCCTGTCGCTAGCCGCCAGGAGGGATACGCAGTATTTT
d_gene: -
j_gene: TRBJ2-3
v_gene: TRBV5-5
abundance: -

CDR3aa: CASSFRDRGQTTNEKLFF
CDR3nt: TGCGCCAGCAGCTTCCGGGACAGGGGACAAACAACTAATGAAAAACTGTTTTTT
d_gene: TRBD1
j_gene: TRBJ1-4
v_gene: TRBV5-1
abundance: few

CDR3aa: CASSQLGETQYF
CDR3nt: TGTGCCAGCAGCCAACTAGGGGAGACCCAGTACTTC
d_gene: -
j_gene: TRBJ2-5
v_gene: TRBV14
abundance: -

CDR3aa: CASSEDVRSTYEQYF
CDR3nt: TGTGCCAGCAGTGAAGACGTCAGGAGCACCTACGAGCAGTACTTC
d_gene: -
j_gene: TRBJ2-7
v_gene: TRBV6-1
abundance: -

CDR3aa: CASRDTSVGTQYF
CDR3nt: TGTGCCAGCAGGGATACTAGCGTCGGTACGCAGTATTTT
d_gene: TRBD2
j_gene: TRBJ2-3
v_gene: TRBV2
abundance: -